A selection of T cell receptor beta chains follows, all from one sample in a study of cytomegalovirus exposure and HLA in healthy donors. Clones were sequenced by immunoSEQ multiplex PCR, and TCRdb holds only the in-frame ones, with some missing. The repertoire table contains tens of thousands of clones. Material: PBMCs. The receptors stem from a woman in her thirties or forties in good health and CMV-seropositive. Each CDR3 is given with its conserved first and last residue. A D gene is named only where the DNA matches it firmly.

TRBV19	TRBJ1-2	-	TGTGCCAGTAGTATATGCCCCTCGAGGGGGAGATGTGGCTACACCTTC	CASSICPSRGRCGYTF
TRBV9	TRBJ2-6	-	TGTGCCAGCAGCGCCTTCCGCTCTGGGGCCAACGTCCTGACTTTC	CASSAFRSGANVLTF
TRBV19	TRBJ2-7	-	TGTGCCAGTAGAGGAGGGGCCGAGCAGTACTTC	CASRGGAEQYF
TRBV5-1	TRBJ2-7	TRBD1	TGCGCCAGCAGCTTTTTGACAGGGGTATCCTACGAGCAGTACTTC	CASSFLTGVSYEQYF
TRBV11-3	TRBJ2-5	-	TGTGCCAGCAGCTACCCGACAGATAACCAAGAGACCCAGTACTTC	CASSYPTDNQETQYF
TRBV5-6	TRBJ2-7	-	TGTGCCAGCAGCTTACAAATATACGAGCAGTACTTC	CASSLQIYEQYF
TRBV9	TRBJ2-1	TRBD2	TGTGCCAGCAGTGATGCGGGAGGGCAGGAGCAGTTCTTC	CASSDAGGQEQFF
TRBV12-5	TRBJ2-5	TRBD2	TGTGCTAGTGGTCCGGGACTAAGGGCAGAGACCCAGTACTTC	CASGPGLRAETQYF
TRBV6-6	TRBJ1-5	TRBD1	TGTGCCAGCAGTTTCAGGACAGGGGGCTCGGAGCAGCCCCAGCATTTT	CASSFRTGGSEQPQHF
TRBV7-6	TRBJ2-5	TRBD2	TGTGCCAGCAGCTTAGCTAGCGGGAGGGCGGGAGAGACCCAGTACTTC	CASSLASGRAGETQYF
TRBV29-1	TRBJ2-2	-	TGCAGCGTTCGACTGCCGGCCGGGGAGCTGTTTTTT	CSVRLPAGELFF
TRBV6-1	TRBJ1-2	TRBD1	TGTGCCAGCAGGACGGACAGGGCTTCGGGCGGCTACACCTTC	CASRTDRASGGYTF
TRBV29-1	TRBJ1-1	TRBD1	TGCAGCTCAAGGACAGGGGGCACTGAAGCTTTCTTT	CSSRTGGTEAFF
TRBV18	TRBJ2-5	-	TGTGCCAGCTCACCAATGGCAGGGAGGCAAGAGACCCAGTACTTC	CASSPMAGRQETQYF
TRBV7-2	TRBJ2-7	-	TGTGCCAGCCGCCTACTAGGTACGAGGGAGCAGTACTTC	CASRLLGTREQYF
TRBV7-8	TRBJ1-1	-	TGTGCCAGCAGCTTATCGGCAGGCCTGAACACTGAAGCTTTCTTT	CASSLSAGLNTEAFF
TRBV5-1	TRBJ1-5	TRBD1	TGCGCCAGCAGCTTCTGGGACAGCCGTGATCAGCCCCAGCATTTT	CASSFWDSRDQPQHF
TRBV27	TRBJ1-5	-	TGTGCCAGCTGGAGTGATATCAGGCCCCAGCATTTT	CASWSDIRPQHF
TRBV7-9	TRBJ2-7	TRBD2	TGTGCCAGCAGTTTAGTAGCGGGAGCGTTCTACGAGCAGTACTTC	CASSLVAGAFYEQYF
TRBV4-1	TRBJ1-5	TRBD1	TGCGCCAGCAGCCTGGACAGGGTTCGAAATCAGCCCCAGCATTTT	CASSLDRVRNQPQHF
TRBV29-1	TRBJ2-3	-	TGCAGCGCCTCAGGATTCACAGATACGCAGTATTTT	CSASGFTDTQYF
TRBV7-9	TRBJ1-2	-	TGTGCCAGCAGTCAACCAGGGGAAATTGGCTACACCTTC	CASSQPGEIGYTF
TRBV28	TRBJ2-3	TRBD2	TGTGCCAGCAGTTTACAGCCGACGGGAGGGATCCCAGATACGCAGTATTTT	CASSLQPTGGIPDTQYF
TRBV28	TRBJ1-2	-	TGTGCCAGCAGTTTATATTTCGCCGGCACCCCCCGAGGGCTCTATGGCTACACCTTC	CASSLYFAGTPRGLYGYTF
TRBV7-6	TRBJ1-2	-	TGTGCCATCTCGGGGGGTCCCAGGAGCTATGGCTACACCTTC	CAISGGPRSYGYTF
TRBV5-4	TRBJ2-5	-	TGTGCCAGCAGCGATGAGGCATTCGGACTGGGCCGAGAGACCCAGTACTTC	CASSDEAFGLGRETQYF
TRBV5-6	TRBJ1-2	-	TGTGCCAGCAGGGACAGTTTAAACTATGGCTACACCTTC	CASRDSLNYGYTF
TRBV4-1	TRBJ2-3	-	TGCGCCAGCAGCCAAGATTGGACTAACACAGATACGCAGTATTTT	CASSQDWTNTDTQYF
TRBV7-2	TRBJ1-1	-	TGTGCCAGCAGTCGATTGGGCTTGGTCTTCCACACTGAAGCTTTCTTT	CASSRLGLVFHTEAFF
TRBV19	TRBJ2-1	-	TGTGCCAGTACCGCGTCGGGGGGCCCCAATGAGCAGTTCTTC	CASTASGGPNEQFF
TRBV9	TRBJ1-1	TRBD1	TGTGCCAGCAGCGTAGACGGACAGGGGGTGACTGAAGCTTTCTTT	CASSVDGQGVTEAFF
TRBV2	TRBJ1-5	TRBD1	TGTGCCAGCAGCGAGACAGGGGAGGATCAGCCCCAGCATTTT	CASSETGEDQPQHF
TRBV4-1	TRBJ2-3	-	TGCGCCAGCAGACAAGGGGGGGTTACGCAGTATTTT	CASRQGGVTQYF
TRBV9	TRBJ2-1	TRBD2	TGTGCCACCAGCGGGACTAGCGGGCACAATGAGCAGTTCTTC	CATSGTSGHNEQFF
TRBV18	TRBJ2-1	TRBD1	TGTGCCAGCTCACAGGGACAGGGCCCCTGGAACAATGAGCAGTTCTTC	CASSQGQGPWNNEQFF
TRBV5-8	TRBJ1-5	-	TGTGCCAGCAGCAGGACAGAATATCAGCCCCAGCATTTT	CASSRTEYQPQHF
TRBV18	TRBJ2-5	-	TGTGCCAGCTCGCAGGGAGGCGAGACCCAGTACTTC	CASSQGGETQYF
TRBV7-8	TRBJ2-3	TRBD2	TGTGCCAGCAGCCCACAAGCGGGAGCGACAGATACGCAGTATTTT	CASSPQAGATDTQYF